These 15 T cell receptor beta chains originate from one sample sequenced in a study of shared clonotypes between healthy human individuals. The method was immunoSEQ multiplex PCR; TCRdb's version includes in-frame clones alone and lacks a portion of them. The sample includes hundreds of thousands of clones, about three quarters seen only once; the top ten take approximately 1.8%. Source material: memory CD4+ T cells sorted from blood. The subset is: CD45RA-negative fraction. These receptors were collected from a woman in her twenties or thirties in good health.

The J gene is TRBJ2-3, the V gene TRBV28; weak D call: TRBD2 (5 bases). This CDR3 contains 12 residues. Trimming shortened V by 6 bases and J by 4 bases, and 8 bases separated the two germline ends. CDR1 MDHEN and CDR2 SYDVKM come from the germline V gene. The CDR3 bases are TGTGCCAGCAGGGGCGGGTCAGATACGCAGTATTTT. The encoded protein is CASRGGSDTQYF.

The genes are TRBV18 and TRBJ2-1; 8 positions agree with TRBD2. The CDR3 length is 15 residues. Germline loops: CDR1 KGHSH, CDR2 LQKENI. With 1 base clipped from V and 4 bases from J, the junction kept 3 bases outside the gene matches. The CDR3 spells CASSPLVAGYNEQFF. DNA of the CDR3: TGTGCCAGCTCACCACTTGTAGCGGGATACAATGAGCAGTTCTTC.

In DNA, the CDR3 is TGTGCCAGCAGCCAATCCCTAGCGGGAGCCGGGGAGCTGTTTTTT. Amino acids: CASSQSLAGAGELFF. The chain carries TRBV4-2 and TRBJ2-2; 10 bases align to TRBD2. The trim removed 2 bases at V and 6 bases at J, leaving 3 bases unmatched. This CDR3 is built from 15 residues. Germline V gene sequence: CDR1 LGHNA, CDR2 YNFKEQ.

The V gene is TRBV15, the J gene TRBJ2-3; D uncertain. The CDR3 runs to 12 residues. V was clipped by 1 base and J by 4 bases, with 3 bases between them. Germline loops: CDR1 LNHNV, CDR2 YYDKDF (reference sequence). CDR3 protein: CATSRVADTQYF. The CDR3 nucleotides are TGTGCCACCAGCAGAGTGGCAGATACGCAGTATTTT.

CDR3 sequence (DNA): TGTGCCAGCAGCTTAGTCGGTAACGAGCAGTACTTC. Translation gives CASSLVGNEQYF. The chain joins TRBV13 to TRBJ2-7, with D uncertain. Between the trimmed V and J ends, which lost 1 base and 5 bases, there was a span of 6 bases. This CDR3 comprises 12 residues. Germline V gene data show CDR1 as PRHDT and CDR2 as FYEKMQ (reference sequence).

This rearrangement joins TRBV11-2 to TRBJ2-7; D gene ambiguous. V lost 3 bases to trimming and J lost 3 bases, with 12 bases between them. CDR1 SGHAT and CDR2 FQNNGV come from the germline V gene. CDR3 length equals 14 residues. CDR3 sequence reads: CASSFAGSHYEQYF. CDR3 nucleotides: TGTGCCAGCAGCTTCGCCGGGTCCCACTACGAGCAGTACTTC.

The chain joins TRBV19 to TRBJ1-5; D may be TRBD1 (6 bases). V lost 5 bases to trimming and J lost 3 bases, with 11 bases between them. Germline values: CDR1 LNHDA, CDR2 SQIVND (reference sequence). CDR3 length: 14 residues. The CDR3 loop reads CASSPQGYNQPQHF. CDR3 nucleotides: TGTGCCAGTAGTCCACAGGGATACAATCAGCCCCAGCATTTT.

The chain's CDR3 is CSVRLGGMSYNEQFF. DNA of the CDR3: TGCAGCGTTAGATTGGGGGGTATGTCCTACAATGAGCAGTTCTTC. The chain joins TRBV29-1 to TRBJ2-1, with a possible D match to TRBD2 (6 bases). This CDR3 is built from 15 residues. Trimming left V 5 bases short and J 1 base short, with 15 bases between. Germline values: CDR1 SQVTM, CDR2 ANQGSEA.

The rearrangement joins TRBV19 to TRBJ2-3; no firm D call. CDR3 length: 17 residues. CDR1 is LNHDA, CDR2 SQIVND, per germline (reference sequence). The V gene lost 4 bases and the J gene lost 1 base, with 18 bases spanning the gap. The CDR3 bases are TGTGCCAGTAGTACCTATGACTCCTTTTTGCGCACAGATACGCAGTATTTT. Amino acid sequence: CASSTYDSFLRTDTQYF.

This clone appeared a few times. The same CDR3 arises from other DNA sequences in this sample as well. The chain recombines TRBV5-6 with TRBJ2-7; D unresolved. The CDR3 covers 12 residues. V lost 1 base and J lost 4, with 6 bases in between. Germline values: CDR1 SGHDT, CDR2 YYEEEE. The CDR3 sequence: CASSLLTYEQYF. The DNA for the CDR3 is TGTGCCAGCAGCTTGTTAACTTACGAGCAGTACTTC.

A single count supports this clone. The J gene is TRBJ1-1, the V gene TRBV28, with D tentatively TRBD1 (5 bases). CDR1 and CDR2 (germline): MDHEN, SYDVKM. V was clipped by 5 bases and J by 4 bases, with 17 bases between them. The CDR3 extends over 15 amino acids. DNA of the CDR3: TGTGCCAGCAGTCCAACGTGGGGGGTCAGCACTGAAGCTTTCTTT. Translated, it gives CASSPTWGVSTEAFF.

This sequence joins TRBV13 and TRBJ2-7; D gene uncertain. There are 15 residues in the CDR3. Trimming pared 4 bases from V and 4 bases from J, leaving 17 bases between. The germline V gene encodes CDR1 PRHDT and CDR2 FYEKMQ (reference sequence). The CDR3 here is CASSSQRVGLYEQYF. In DNA, the CDR3 is TGTGCCAGCAGCTCCCAGCGAGTCGGCTTATACGAGCAGTACTTC.

The rearrangement uses TRBV21-1 and TRBJ2-7. TRBV21-1 is designated a pseudogene. The CDR3 is 15 amino acids. Here the CDR3 reads CASSNRTANSYEQYF. The CDR3 DNA reads TGTGCCAGCAGCAATAGAACGGCTAACTCCTACGAGCAGTACTTC.

V usage is TRBV7-8 and J usage is TRBJ2-3, with TRBD2 as a possible D gene (6 bases). Germline values: CDR1 SGHVS, CDR2 FQNEAQ. This CDR3 region has 13 residues. Trimming pared 4 bases from V and 4 bases from J, leaving 9 bases between. CDR3 protein: CASSSLAPDTQYF. DNA for the CDR3: TGTGCCAGCAGCTCACTAGCTCCAGATACGCAGTATTTT.

Concerning this clone itself: Just one base apart from a much larger clone, this may be a read error. The chain carries TRBV7-3 and TRBJ1-2, with a possible D match to TRBD1 (6 bases). The CDR3 is 13 amino acids. Germline CDR1 and CDR2: SGHTA and FQGTGA. The V and J ends lost 3 bases and 2 bases respectively, with 7 bases between them. The CDR3 loop reads CASSFDRNYGYTF. CDR3 nucleotides: TGTGCCAGCAGCTTCGACAGGAACTATGGCTACACCTTC.